The 10 T cell receptor beta chains reported below all come from one sample, sequenced in a study of blood T cell repertoires in COVID-19. This table comes from immunoSEQ multiplex PCR, and its TCRdb copy is limited to in-frame clones, with some not included. The sample includes around 400,000 clones, around nine tenths of them seen just once. The sample taken for sequencing was PBMCs or T cells enriched from blood (not recorded which). Every receptor here comes from a woman in her 30s who had recovered from COVID-19.

The CDR3 coding sequence is TGTGCCAGCAGCTTATGGGAAGGGGCGGACGCTTTCTTT. Protein sequence: CASSLWEGADAFF. V and J are TRBV7-2 and TRBJ1-1; a possible D gene is TRBD1 (5 bases). Trimming removed 2 bases from V and 11 bases from J, with 15 bases in between. The CDR3 spans 13 residues. Germline loops: CDR1 SGHTA, CDR2 FQGNSA.

V and J are TRBV4-1 and TRBJ2-5; 9 bases match TRBD1. Germline loops: CDR1 MGHRA, CDR2 YSYEKL. Trimming took 0 bases from V and 4 from J; bases not matched to a gene: 6. This CDR3 is 16 amino acids long. The CDR3 DNA reads as TGCGCCAGCAGCCAAGAAGAGGGACAGGGACCAGAGACCCAGTACTTC. Protein sequence: CASSQEEGQGPETQYF.

The rearrangement joins TRBV28 to TRBJ1-1; TRBD1 matches 7 bases. V was clipped by 8 bases and J by 2 bases; unmatched bases: 8. This CDR3 has 14 amino acids. The germline V gene encodes CDR1 MDHEN and CDR2 SYDVKM. The CDR3 DNA reads TGTGCCAGCTTTTCCGGGACAGCTAACACTGAAGCTTTCTTT. This encodes CASFSGTANTEAFF.

The rearrangement joins TRBV7-6 to TRBJ2-7, with 7 bases matching TRBD2. There are 13 residues in the CDR3. J was trimmed by 3 bases and V by 5 bases; bases with no gene match: 4. Per the germline V gene, CDR1 is SGHVS and CDR2 is FNYEAQ. The CDR3 reads CASSLGLGYEQYF. Here the CDR3 DNA reads TGTGCCAGCAGCCTAGGACTAGGCTACGAGCAGTACTTC.

The rearrangement uses TRBV5-5 and TRBJ1-2; TRBD1 aligns across 7 bases. Per the germline V gene, CDR1 is SGHKS and CDR2 is YYEKEE (reference sequence). This CDR3 has 16 residues. Trimming cost V 0 bases and J 2 bases; bases outside gene matches: 7. CDR3 region: CASSLGDRVANYGYTF. The DNA for the CDR3 is TGTGCCAGCAGCTTGGGAGACAGGGTTGCGAACTATGGCTACACCTTC.

The V and J genes are TRBV24-1 and TRBJ1-4, with D unresolved. There are 15 residues in the CDR3. The germline CDR1 and CDR2 sequences are KGHDR and SFDVKD. Trimming cost V 2 bases and J 8 bases, with 14 bases left between them. Here the CDR3 DNA reads TGTGCCACCAGTGATTCCTCAACACGTAGCGAAAAACTGTTTTTT. Translated, it gives CATSDSSTRSEKLFF.

The V and J genes are TRBV10-3 and TRBJ2-7, with 8 bases matching TRBD1. CDR3 length: 14 amino acids. CDR1 ENHRY and CDR2 SYGVKD come from the germline V gene. V gave up 3 bases and J gave up 5 bases; unmatched junction bases: 6. This CDR3 is CAISERTGSNEQYF. In nucleotides, the CDR3 is TGTGCCATCAGTGAACGGACAGGGTCTAACGAGCAGTACTTC.

This clone came up once. The chain couples TRBV3-1 (or the pseudogene TRBV3-2) to TRBJ2-7; D gene ambiguous. The CDR3 loop spans 15 amino acids. V lost 0 bases, J lost 3 bases, and 12 bases lay in between. Germline V gene data show CDR1 as LGHDT and CDR2 as YNNKEL (reference sequence). The CDR3 coding sequence is TGTGCCAGCAGCCAAGAGGTTAGTCTTTACTACGAGCAGTACTTC. Translating it yields CASSQEVSLYYEQYF.

In this sample, this clone turned up once. This chain links TRBV5-1 with TRBJ2-6; maybe TRBD1 (5 bases). CDR3 size: 15 residues. The germline V gene encodes CDR1 SGHRS and CDR2 YFSETQ. Trimming removed 7 bases at V and 4 bases at J, with 15 bases between. The CDR3 DNA follows: TGCGCCAGCCAGGGTCGACATTCAGGGGCCAACGTCCTGACTTTC. Translation: CASQGRHSGANVLTF.

The rearrangement uses TRBV5-5 and TRBJ1-2; D is uncertain. V was clipped by 4 bases and J by 4 bases, with 11 bases between them. CDR1 SGHKS and CDR2 YYEKEE come from the germline V gene (reference sequence). This CDR3 region has 13 residues. In DNA form, the CDR3 reads TGTGCCAGCAGCCCCGGACTGAGCTATGGCTACACCTTC. Translation: CASSPGLSYGYTF.